A selection of T cell receptor beta chains follows, all from one sample in a study of T cell responses to AZD1222 COVID-19 vaccine. Assay: immunoSEQ multiplex PCR; the TCRdb copy retains only in-frame clones and omits some. The sample carries some 130,000 clones, approximately 85% recorded once. The sequenced sample was peripheral blood, obtained 28 days after the second dose of the MenACWY control vaccine. All receptors come from an adult who received the MenACWY meningococcal vaccine as a control. Both conserved end residues are part of each CDR3. A D gene is named only where the DNA matches it firmly. Some rows mark clone size as missing; the rest say once, few, many or name a class of expanded clone.

CDR3aa | CDR3nt | abundance | v_gene | d_gene | j_gene
CASSLGQGANTEAFF | TGTGCCAGCAGCCTGGGACAGGGGGCGAACACTGAAGCTTTCTTT | NA | TRBV7-9 | TRBD1 | TRBJ1-1
CATSDSGQGRVAEAFF | TGTGCCACCAGTGATTCGGGACAAGGGAGGGTCGCTGAAGCTTTCTTT | NA | TRBV24-1 | NA | TRBJ1-1
CASTRTGDNSPLHF | TGTGCCAGCACCCGGACAGGGGATAATTCACCCCTCCACTTT | NA | TRBV9 | TRBD1 | TRBJ1-6
CAISQVPGQVPYQETQYF | TGTGCCATCAGCCAAGTCCCGGGACAGGTACCGTACCAAGAGACCCAGTACTTC | NA | TRBV10-3 | TRBD1 | TRBJ2-5
CASSWDQGVQETQYF | TGTGCCAGCAGTTGGGACCAAGGGGTACAAGAGACCCAGTACTTC | NA | TRBV6-6 | NA | TRBJ2-5
CASSLAEIRRSGTGELFF | TGTGCCAGCAGCTTGGCCGAGATTCGACGGTCTGGCACCGGGGAGCTGTTTTTT | NA | TRBV5-6 | NA | TRBJ2-2
CASSESLPGLNDEQFF | TGTGCCAGCAGTGAGTCTTTGCCAGGTCTTAACGATGAGCAGTTCTTC | NA | TRBV25-1 | NA | TRBJ2-1
CSVELTGGWTEAFF | TGCAGCGTAGAGCTTACAGGGGGCTGGACTGAAGCTTTCTTT | NA | TRBV29-1 | TRBD1 | TRBJ1-1
CASAPGRGYTDTQYF | TGTGCTAGTGCCCCTGGGCGAGGCTACACAGATACGCAGTATTTT | NA | TRBV12-5 | NA | TRBJ2-3
CASSLNDPSRGGYGYTF | TGTGCCAGCAGCCTAAACGACCCCTCCAGGGGAGGCTATGGCTACACCTTC | NA | TRBV7-9 | NA | TRBJ1-2
CASSPTLNTEAFF | TGTGCCAGCAGCCCCACATTGAACACTGAAGCTTTCTTT | NA | TRBV7-2 | NA | TRBJ1-1
CASSLRDGIEAFF | TGTGCCAGCAGCTTGAGGGACGGGATTGAAGCTTTCTTT | NA | TRBV9 | NA | TRBJ1-1
CATGQEGYTF | TGTGCCACCGGACAGGAGGGCTACACCTTC | once | TRBV10-3 | TRBD1 | TRBJ1-2
CASSRTDNSPLHF | TGTGCCAGTAGTAGGACAGATAATTCACCCCTCCACTTT | NA | TRBV19 | NA | TRBJ1-6
CASSLTGVGTEAFF | TGCGCCAGCAGCTTGACAGGGGTAGGGACTGAAGCTTTCTTT | NA | TRBV5-1 | TRBD1 | TRBJ1-1
CASSLGVRGQAEAFF | TGTGCCAGCAGCTTAGGGGTCAGGGGGCAGGCTGAAGCTTTCTTT | NA | TRBV11-2 | TRBD1 | TRBJ1-1
CASSYSTGSGQYF | TGTGCCAGCAGTTACTCGACGGGGTCTGGGCAGTACTTC | NA | TRBV6-2/TRBV6-3 | NA | TRBJ2-7
CASSPVKGRGGYTF | TGTGCCAGCAGCCCCGTTAAGGGGCGGGGAGGCTACACCTTC | NA | TRBV11-2 | NA | TRBJ1-2
CASRSEGNTEAFF | TGTGCCAGCAGGAGTGAAGGTAACACTGAAGCTTTCTTT | once | TRBV28 | NA | TRBJ1-1
CASSLGLQSGTDTQYF | TGCGCCAGCAGCTTGGGCCTCCAGTCGGGCACAGATACGCAGTATTTT | once | TRBV5-1 | NA | TRBJ2-3
CASSFLSGRGVNEQFF | TGTGCCAGCAGCTTCCTAAGCGGGAGGGGGGTTAATGAGCAGTTCTTC | NA | TRBV11-2 | TRBD2 | TRBJ2-1
CASSRVGNTIYF | TGTGCCAGCAGCCGGGTTGGAAACACCATATATTTT | once | TRBV7-2 | NA | TRBJ1-3
CATSDFRTTDTQYF | TGTGCCACCAGTGATTTTAGGACGACAGATACGCAGTATTTT | few | TRBV24-1 | NA | TRBJ2-3
CASFPGPGQGHGGEKLFF | TGTGCCAGCTTCCCGGGTCCGGGACAGGGGCATGGGGGTGAAAAACTGTTTTTT | NA | TRBV27 | TRBD1 | TRBJ1-4
CASSQGEPRGEKLFF | TGTGCCAGCAGCCAGGGAGAGCCGCGGGGTGAAAAACTGTTTTTT | NA | TRBV6-5 | NA | TRBJ1-4
CASSLSGGASVEQFF | TGCGCCAGCAGCTTAAGCGGGGGGGCCTCAGTTGAGCAGTTCTTC | once | TRBV5-1 | TRBD2 | TRBJ2-1
CASRRDGSSGNTIYF | TGTGCCAGCAGACGGGACGGCTCCTCTGGAAACACCATATATTTT | NA | TRBV7-9 | NA | TRBJ1-3
CASSSEQGVYGYTF | TGTGCCAGTAGTTCAGAACAGGGCGTCTATGGCTACACCTTC | NA | TRBV19 | NA | TRBJ1-2
CASSQIRPGGASTDTQYF | TGTGCCAGCAGCCAGATCCGACCGGGGGGCGCTAGCACAGATACGCAGTATTTT | NA | TRBV27 | NA | TRBJ2-3
CASGAGGRLGYTF | TGTGCCAGTGGGGCCGGGGGTCGCCTTGGCTACACCTTC | NA | TRBV7-2 | NA | TRBJ1-2
CASSQEGETQYF | TGCGCCAGCAGCCAAGAGGGGGAGACCCAGTACTTC | NA | TRBV4-1 | NA | TRBJ2-5
CASSLGHTTGELFF | TGTGCCAGCAGCTTAGGACACACAACCGGGGAGCTGTTTTTT | NA | TRBV7-9 | NA | TRBJ2-2
CASSGDRMEGYTF | TGTGCCAGCTCCGGGGACAGGATGGAGGGCTACACCTTC | NA | TRBV18 | TRBD1 | TRBJ1-2
CACLTGGYTF | TGTGCCTGCTTGACAGGCGGCTACACCTTC | once | TRBV30 | NA | TRBJ1-2
CASSLAPNYGYTF | TGTGCCAGCAGCTTAGCTCCTAACTATGGCTACACCTTC | NA | TRBV7-8 | NA | TRBJ1-2
CATSRVRSTDTQYF | TGTGCCACCAGCAGAGTGCGGAGCACAGATACGCAGTATTTT | NA | TRBV15 | NA | TRBJ2-3
CASSERNRVISGYTF | TGTGCCAGCAGTGAACGGAACAGGGTAATATCGGGCTACACCTTC | NA | TRBV6-1 | NA | TRBJ1-2
CAWLTVRYTEAFF | TGTGCCTGGTTGACAGTGAGATACACTGAAGCTTTCTTT | NA | TRBV30 | NA | TRBJ1-1
CASNLRTGANTEAFF | TGTGCCAGTAACCTCCGGACGGGGGCGAACACTGAAGCTTTCTTT | NA | TRBV19 | NA | TRBJ1-1
CASSLMGGGEDEQFF | TGTGCCAGCAGCTTAATGGGCGGGGGCGAGGATGAGCAGTTCTTC | NA | TRBV7-9 | NA | TRBJ2-1
CASSEPLDRTEAFF | TGTGCCAGCAGTGAACCATTGGACAGGACTGAAGCTTTCTTT | NA | TRBV6-1 | TRBD1 | TRBJ1-1
CASGCGGCQETQYF | TGTGCTAGTGGTTGCGGGGGGTGTCAAGAGACCCAGTACTTC | NA | TRBV12-5 | TRBD2 | TRBJ2-5
CASTTLWGYEQYF | TGTGCCAGCACTACCCTTTGGGGTTACGAGCAGTACTTC | NA | TRBV12-3/TRBV12-4 | NA | TRBJ2-7
CASSGQGYEQYF | TGTGCCAGCAGCGGACAGGGCTACGAGCAGTACTTC | NA | TRBV9 | TRBD1 | TRBJ2-7
CASSSQPGGADMEQYF | TGTGCCAGTAGTTCGCAGCCGGGGGGGGCGGATATGGAGCAGTACTTC | NA | TRBV19 | TRBD2 | TRBJ2-7
CASSLVARQGADSPLHF | TGCGCCAGCAGCTTGGTAGCCCGACAGGGGGCAGATTCACCCCTCCACTTT | NA | TRBV5-1 | TRBD1 | TRBJ1-6
CASSIPSGTEAFF | TGTGCCAGTAGTATCCCCTCGGGTACTGAAGCTTTCTTT | NA | TRBV19 | NA | TRBJ1-1
CASRRVDSPGANVLTF | TGTGCCAGCAGGAGGGTAGACAGCCCTGGGGCCAACGTCCTGACTTTC | NA | TRBV2 | NA | TRBJ2-6
CASSLNRGREYTEAFF | TGTGCCAGCAGCTTGAATCGTGGCAGGGAGTACACTGAAGCTTTCTTT | NA | TRBV5-4 | NA | TRBJ1-1